A single sample gave rise to the 9 T cell receptor beta chains below, sequenced in a study of PD-L1 blockade in urothelial cancer. TCRdb keeps only in-frame clones here, not all; method: immunoSEQ multiplex PCR. The data contain some 53,000 clones, roughly 77% of them seen just once; the ten biggest clones take up 3% to 4.5%. The sample here was PBMCs, taken around atezolizumab (anti-PD-L1) treatment. The source of these receptors is a man aged 70 or older with urothelial cancer.

The rearrangement joins TRBV11-3 to TRBJ1-1, with a tentative D call TRBD1 (6 bases). CDR3 length: 13 residues. The V and J ends lost 0 bases and 8 bases respectively, with 10 bases between them. Germline V gene data show CDR1 as SGHNT and CDR2 as YENEEA. CDR3 bases: TGTGCCAGCAGCTTAGAGCGGGGGGCGGAAGCTTTCTTT. Its translation: CASSLERGAEAFF.

This clone appeared a few times. The V call is TRBV28, the J call TRBJ2-5, with 7 bases matching TRBD1. This CDR3 is 13 amino acids long. Germline CDR1 is MDHEN and CDR2 is SYDVKM. V trimming: 3 bases; J trimming: 4 bases; junction bases outside the gene matches: 2. Here the CDR3 reads CASSFTGAETQYF. For the CDR3, the DNA is TGTGCCAGCAGTTTCACAGGGGCAGAGACCCAGTACTTC.

The chain employs TRBV11-2 and TRBJ2-2, with 10 positions matching TRBD1. Per the germline V gene, CDR1 is SGHAT and CDR2 is FQNNGV. V lost 6 bases, J lost 4 bases, and 5 bases stayed unmatched. CDR3 size: 15 residues. The CDR3 region is CASRRQGAGTGELFF. CDR3 in DNA: TGTGCCAGCAGGCGACAGGGGGCCGGCACCGGGGAGCTGTTTTTT.

Only one count was recorded for this clone. V gene TRBV7-2 combines with J gene TRBJ2-1; 11 bases are a match to TRBD2. The CDR3 is made up of 17 amino acids. Germline CDR1 reads SGHTA; CDR2 reads FQGNSA. V trimming: 5 bases; J trimming: 1 base; junction bases outside the gene matches: 7. The CDR3 bases are TGTGCCAGCAGCCGTAGACTAGCGGGGATATCCTACAATGAGCAGTTCTTC. Its translation: CASSRRLAGISYNEQFF.

The chain joins TRBV11-2 to TRBJ2-7; TRBD2 matches at 9 bases. Germline assignment: CDR1 SGHAT and CDR2 FQNNGV. This CDR3 has 14 amino acids. The V and J ends lost 11 bases and 3 bases, in that order; junction bases with no gene match: 11. The CDR3 DNA follows: TGTGCCTGCGCGTCTAGCGGGAACCGCTACGAGCAGTACTTC. Protein product: CACASSGNRYEQYF.

V and J are TRBV19 and TRBJ1-6, with TRBD1 matching over 8 bases. CDR1 is LNHDA, CDR2 SQIVND, per germline (reference sequence). The ends lost 7 bases at V and 0 bases at J; junction bases unmatched: 5. The CDR3 totals 16 residues. The CDR3 sequence: CASTGTGVSYNSPLHF. CDR3 in DNA: TGTGCCAGTACAGGGACAGGAGTCTCCTATAATTCACCCCTCCACTTT.

In this sample, this clone turned up once. The V call is TRBV5-4, the J call TRBJ1-1; D might be TRBD1 (6 bases). This CDR3 contains 17 residues. V lost 0 bases to trimming and J lost 1 base, with 16 bases between them. Germline assignment: CDR1 SGHNT and CDR2 YYREEE (reference sequence). The CDR3 nucleotides are TGTGCCAGCAGCTTGGAGAGGTTTCAGGGGCAGAACACTGAAGCTTTCTTT. It translates to CASSLERFQGQNTEAFF.

The genes are TRBV7-3 and TRBJ2-4, with a tentative D call TRBD1 (6 bases). This CDR3 region has 14 residues. Germline lookup yields CDR1 SGHTA and CDR2 FQGTGA. Trimming stripped 6 bases from V and 4 bases from J, with 13 bases between. The CDR3 here is CASRPQGPKNIQYF. The DNA of the CDR3 is TGTGCCAGCAGACCACAGGGCCCTAAAAACATTCAGTACTTC.

The gene calls are TRBV4-3 and TRBJ1-4; D gene unclear. Germline CDR1 and CDR2: LGHNA and YSLEER. The CDR3 loop spans 15 amino acids. V lost 3 bases and J lost 0, with 8 bases in between. CDR3 residues: CASSHDTATNEKLFF. The CDR3 bases are TGCGCCAGCAGCCATGACACCGCAACTAATGAAAAACTGTTTTTT.